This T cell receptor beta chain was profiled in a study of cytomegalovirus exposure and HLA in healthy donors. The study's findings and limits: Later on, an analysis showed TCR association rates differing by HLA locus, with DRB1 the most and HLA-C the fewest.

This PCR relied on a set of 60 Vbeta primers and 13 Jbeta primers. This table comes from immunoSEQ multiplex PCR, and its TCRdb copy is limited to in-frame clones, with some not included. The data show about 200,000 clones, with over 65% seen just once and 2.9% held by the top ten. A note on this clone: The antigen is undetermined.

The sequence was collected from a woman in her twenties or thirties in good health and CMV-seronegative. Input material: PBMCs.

The CDR3 DNA reads TGTGCCAGCGGGACACCGAATTCACCCCTCCACTTT. This codes for CASGTPNSPLHF. The chain joins TRBV7-9 to TRBJ1-6, with D maybe TRBD1 (6 bases). This CDR3 is built from 12 residues. Trimming stripped 8 bases from V and 7 bases from J, with 9 bases between. Germline-derived CDR1 and CDR2 are SEHNR and FQNEAQ (reference sequence).